The clone carrying this T cell receptor beta chain was recorded many times. Its antigen is unknown. The source of the sample is a study of T-cell memory formation after mild COVID-19. Overall study context: Clustering of TCRs was largely donor specific. Study findings and constraints: Among clones peaking at day 37 in the second wave, SARS-CoV-2 specificity remained unconfirmed. Clones shrinking from day 15 to 85 showed even CD4/CD8 mixes; later expanders tilted CD4+.

cDNA libraries for TCR alpha and TCR beta, carrying sample barcodes and UMIs, came from 5'RACE with constant-segment primers. TCRdb itself ran the 5' RACE reads through MiXCR, one entry per CDR3 protein. The data show about 350,000 distinct CDR3 sequences, roughly 15% seen once. Germline CDR1 and CDR2: LGHNA and YSLEER. The CDR3 totals 14 residues. Trimming removed 6 bases from V and 7 bases from J, with 13 bases in between. The TCR sequence derives from a man aged 18 to 30 who had mild COVID-19 (a few samples of this study predate the infection). Cell type and time point are not known. The chain couples TRBV4-3 to TRBJ1-6, with D maybe TRBD1 (6 bases). The sequenced sample was PBMCs or a T cell subset sorted from them (not recorded which). CDR3 region: CASRIGTSNSPLHF. CDR3 DNA: TGCGCCAGCAGAATCGGGACATCGAATTCACCCCTCCACTTT.